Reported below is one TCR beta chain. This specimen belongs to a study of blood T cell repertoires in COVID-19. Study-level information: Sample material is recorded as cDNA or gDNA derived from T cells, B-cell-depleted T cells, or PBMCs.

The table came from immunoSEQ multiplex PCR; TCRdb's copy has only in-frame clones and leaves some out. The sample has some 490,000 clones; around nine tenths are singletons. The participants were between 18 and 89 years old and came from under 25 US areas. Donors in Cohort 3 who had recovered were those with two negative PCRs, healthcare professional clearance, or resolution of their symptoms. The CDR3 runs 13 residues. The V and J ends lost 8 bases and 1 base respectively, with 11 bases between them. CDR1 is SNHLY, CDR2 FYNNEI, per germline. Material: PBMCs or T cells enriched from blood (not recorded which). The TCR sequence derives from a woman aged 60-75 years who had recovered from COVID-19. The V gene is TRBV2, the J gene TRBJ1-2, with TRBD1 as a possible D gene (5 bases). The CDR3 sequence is CASAGLLNYGYTF. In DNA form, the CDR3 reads TGTGCCAGCGCAGGGCTCCTTAACTATGGCTACACCTTC.